This note documents a single T cell receptor (beta chain) sequence. Its antigen remains unidentified. The input lacks base qualities; no much larger clone sits a single base away. What this sample's treatment or condition label stands for: live attenuated yellow fever vaccine strain. At every blood-draw timepoint, two biological replicates of bulk PBMCs were collected. PBMCs were isolated from peripheral blood using a standard Ficoll-Paque protocol. TriZol was used to extract RNA from bulk PBMCs, from CD4 and CD8 fractions, and from dextramer-positive and dextramer-negative fractions. The sample originates from a study of T cells after yellow fever vaccination (dated by TCRdb to about 2019). Regarding the complete study: Libraries from fractions with low cell numbers were prepared with the SMART-Seq v4 Ultra Low Input RNA kit. Bulk TCR alpha and beta repertoires were sequenced longitudinally to track T-cell clones before and after primary and booster YFV17D yellow fever vaccination. Two healthy male donors, one aged 18 to 30 and one aged 30 to 40 years, made up the cohort. Bulk PBMC replicates and cell subsets were isolated from blood drawn at multiple timepoints before and after both primary and secondary immunization.

Ends trimmed: V by 3 bases, J by 7 bases; bases unmatched to a gene: 8. Spanning cysteine to phenylalanine, the CDR3 consists of 14 amino acids. Only the CDR3 region is kept as DNA, spanning 42 bases read in frame from base 1. From a lookup of the germline V gene (reference sequence), CDR1 and CDR2 are DFQATT and SNEGSKA. Paper-wide results and their limitations: Because abundant contaminating clonotypes from the bulk population could be contained in FACS-sorted repertoires, computational filtering was required. A small fraction of clonotypes appeared in both the CD4 and CD8 compartments, likely as a result of convergent recombination. After the booster, most clones that had expanded after primary vaccination were detected again (over 95% of CD4 and around nine tenths of CD8), suggesting broad maintenance of memory. Only a couple of donors were included in the study, so the extent to which the findings can be generalized is limited. Compared with the primary T-cell response, the secondary T-cell response was weaker but faster, peaking on day 5 rather than day 15.

Instrument on record: Illumina NovaSeq 6000. TCR cDNA was synthesized by 5'RACE template switching, which introduced a universal primer site and unique molecular identifiers. Priming of cDNA synthesis was performed from both the TCR alpha and TCR beta constant segments. Libraries were amplified in two PCR steps, with sample barcodes and sequencing adapters added in the second step. Sequencing of libraries was done on Illumina HiSeq 2500 (2x100 bp) or NovaSeq (2x150 bp). The authors' analysis ran thus. Reads were demultiplexed and collapsed into UMI consensus sequences with MIGEC, and V(D)J alignment was performed with MiXCR. Using edgeR on replicate PBMC samples, clonotypes were called vaccine-responding if FDR was below 0.01 and the log2 fold change was above 5 up to day 15. Bulk clonotypes were assigned CD4 or CD8 identity according to which sequenced CD4 or CD8 repertoire held them at higher abundance. The public sequencing data were trimmed at Q25 with fastp and processed into clonotypes with MiXCR by TCRdb, which kept only in-frame beta chains. Duplicate CDR3 protein sequences are folded into a single record with the most common DNA and genes. The authors' filters were not applied to this entry. This sample lists some 400,000 distinct CDR3 sequences; over 15% were detected once. The ten largest clones capture 15% to 20% of the sample.

Rearrangement joined TRBV20-1 to TRBJ2-5; TRBD2 agrees with 10 junctional bases. This receptor was identified in a man between 18 and 29 years old who received the YFV17D yellow fever vaccine. The input for sequencing was PBMCs, taken before the yellow fever booster vaccination. The DNA sequence is given as TGCAGTGCTAGTTCCGCTAGCGGGGGAGGGACCCAGTACTTC. It specifies CSASSASGGGTQYF.